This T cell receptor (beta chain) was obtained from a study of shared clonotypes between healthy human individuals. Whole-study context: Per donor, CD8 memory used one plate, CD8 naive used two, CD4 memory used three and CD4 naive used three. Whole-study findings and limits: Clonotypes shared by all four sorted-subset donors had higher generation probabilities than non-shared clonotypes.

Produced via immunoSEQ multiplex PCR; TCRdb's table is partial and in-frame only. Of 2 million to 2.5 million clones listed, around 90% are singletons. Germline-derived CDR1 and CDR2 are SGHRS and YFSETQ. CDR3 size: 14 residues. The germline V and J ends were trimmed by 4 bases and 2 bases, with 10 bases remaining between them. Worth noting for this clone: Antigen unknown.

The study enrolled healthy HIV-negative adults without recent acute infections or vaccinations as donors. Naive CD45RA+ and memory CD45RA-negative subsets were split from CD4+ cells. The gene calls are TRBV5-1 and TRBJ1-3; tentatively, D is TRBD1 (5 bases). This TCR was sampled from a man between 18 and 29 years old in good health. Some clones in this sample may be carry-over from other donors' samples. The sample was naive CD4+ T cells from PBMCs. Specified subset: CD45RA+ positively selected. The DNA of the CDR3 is TGCGCCAGCAGCACGCAGGGAACTGGAAACACCATATATTTT. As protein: CASSTQGTGNTIYF.